This T cell receptor beta chain was recorded in a study of OX40 agonist ivuxolimab in advanced cancers. The assay was immunoSEQ multiplex PCR, and TCRdb's table has in-frame clones only and misses some. The sample includes about 58,000 clones, 89% of them seen just once. After removal of 8 bases from V and 2 bases from J, the junction contained 5 bases not matched to a gene. The CDR3 consists of 13 residues. Germline V gene lookup returns CDR1 SNHLY and CDR2 FYNNEI. The chain uses TRBV2 and TRBJ2-5; 7 positions match TRBD1. This TCR came from an adult with an advanced solid tumor such as melanoma, head and neck, liver or kidney cancer. The starting material was CD4+ or CD8+ T cells sorted from blood, obtained in a trial of the OX40 agonist ivuxolimab. CDR3 nucleotide sequence: TGTGCCAGCCACATGGGACAGCAAGAGACCCAGTACTTC. Protein: CASHMGQQETQYF.